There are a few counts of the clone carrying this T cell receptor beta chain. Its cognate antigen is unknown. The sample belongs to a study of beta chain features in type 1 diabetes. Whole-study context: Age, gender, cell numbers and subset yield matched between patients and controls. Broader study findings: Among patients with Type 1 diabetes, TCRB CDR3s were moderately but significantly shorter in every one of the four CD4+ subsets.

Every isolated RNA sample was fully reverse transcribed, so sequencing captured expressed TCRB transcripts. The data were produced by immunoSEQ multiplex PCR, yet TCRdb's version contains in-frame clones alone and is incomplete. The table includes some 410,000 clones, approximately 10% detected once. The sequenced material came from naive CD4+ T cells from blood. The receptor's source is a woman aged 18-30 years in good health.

CDR3 in DNA: TGTGCCAGCAGCCCCCTCACATTGAAGGGAAAGTTCTTC. This gives the protein CASSPLTLKGKFF. This chain uses TRBV14 with TRBJ2-1, with no clear D. Germline lookup yields CDR1 SGHDN and CDR2 FVKESK. Trimming took 4 bases from V and 14 from J, leaving 18 bases between them. This CDR3 spans 13 amino acids.